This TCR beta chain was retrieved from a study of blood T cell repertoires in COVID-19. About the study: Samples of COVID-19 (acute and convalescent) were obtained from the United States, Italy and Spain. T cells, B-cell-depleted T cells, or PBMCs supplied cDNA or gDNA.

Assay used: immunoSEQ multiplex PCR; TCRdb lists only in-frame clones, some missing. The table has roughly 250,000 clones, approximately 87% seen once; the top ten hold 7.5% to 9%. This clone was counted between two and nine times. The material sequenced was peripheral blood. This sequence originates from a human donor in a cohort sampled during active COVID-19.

CDR3 sequence reads: CASSVAKTGTGKGGYTF. CDR3 coding DNA: TGTGCCAGCAGTGTAGCAAAGACCGGGACAGGAAAAGGTGGCTACACCTTC. The chain carries TRBV2 and TRBJ1-2; 8 bases are a match to TRBD1. The CDR3 has 17 residues. V was clipped by 4 bases and J by 7 bases; unmatched bases: 17. CDR1 is SNHLY, CDR2 FYNNEI, per germline.